The clone carrying this TCR beta chain was recorded many times. Its antigen is not identified. The authors' processing: A typical sample had roughly 96,000 TCRs, with about 20,000 to 700,000 overall. MiXCR, run by TCRdb on the RACE reads, gives a single entry per CDR3 protein. The V and J calls shown here were made by TCRdb, not taken from the authors' results. The data show about 34,000 distinct CDR3 sequences, with less than 5.5% seen just once and 13% held by the top ten. The time point is: healthy volunteer bleed at 6 weeks. It was unfractionated whole blood from which total RNA was extracted. These data come from a study of human T cells and chemical hapten exposure. The overall study: Small pooled library volume differences chiefly drove per-sample TCR yield variation.

General study points: Sensitizing with DPC caused no change in TCRs above 1 in 1000 frequency.

The CDR3 runs to 15 residues. V dropped 6 bases and J dropped 0 bases, with 13 bases sitting between them. The material sequenced was whole blood. The chain recombines TRBV12-3 or TRBV12-4 with TRBJ2-3, with D possibly being TRBD1 (6 bases). This TCR was sampled from a human donor in good health. Some clones in this sample may be carry-over from other donors' samples. CDR3 protein: CASSQRGSSTDTQYF. The CDR3 coding sequence is TGTGCCAGCAGCCAGAGGGGGTCTAGCACAGATACGCAGTATTTT.